The next 21 T cell receptor beta chains were all read from a single sample in a study of blood T cell repertoires in COVID-19. The repertoire was sequenced with immunoSEQ multiplex PCR; TCRdb's copy has only in-frame clones and lacks some. The sample holds about 170,000 clones, around 83% seen once. What was sequenced was peripheral blood. All receptors derive from a woman older than 75 in a cohort sampled during active or convalescent COVID-19.

The gene calls are TRBV7-9 and TRBJ1-3; the D is unclear. V was trimmed by 5 bases and J by 7 bases, leaving 15 bases between them. The CDR3 totals 14 residues. Germline loops: CDR1 SEHNR, CDR2 FQNEAQ (reference sequence). The CDR3 region has the DNA TGTGCCAGCAGCCTCACTTCCCGCCGGAACACCATATATTTT. Translating gives CASSLTSRRNTIYF.

The V call is TRBV7-9, the J call TRBJ2-1; weak D call: TRBD2 (5 bases). The CDR3 extends over 15 amino acids. Germline loops: CDR1 SEHNR, CDR2 FQNEAQ (reference sequence). The V gene lost 5 bases and the J gene lost 0 bases, with 11 bases spanning the gap. DNA of the CDR3: TGTGCCAGCAGCCCAGTGGGAGTCTCCTACAATGAGCAGTTCTTC. It encodes CASSPVGVSYNEQFF.

The chain combines TRBV2 with TRBJ2-2; 10 nucleotides align to TRBD1. The germline gives CDR1 SNHLY, CDR2 FYNNEI. CDR3 length equals 15 residues. V lost 5 bases to trimming and J lost 5 bases; unmatched junction nucleotides: 5. Here the CDR3 reads CASSSGQGGTGELFF. The CDR3 nucleotides are TGTGCCAGCAGTTCCGGACAGGGGGGGACCGGGGAGCTGTTTTTT.

The V and J genes are TRBV2 and TRBJ1-6, with TRBD1 matching over 7 bases. The CDR3 covers 14 residues. V gave up 7 bases and J gave up 5 bases; unmatched junction bases: 5. CDR1 is SNHLY and CDR2 is FYNNEI in the germline V gene. The CDR3 spells CASKLQGNNSPLHF. CDR3 bases: TGTGCCAGCAAGTTACAGGGGAATAATTCACCCCTCCACTTT.

This chain uses TRBV6-2 or TRBV6-3 with TRBJ1-5; D is possibly TRBD1 (6 bases). Trimming removed 3 bases at V and 6 bases at J, with 12 bases between. CDR3 length equals 14 residues. Per germline, CDR1 MNHEY and CDR2 SVGEGT. For the CDR3, the DNA is TGTGCCAGCAGTTATGGGGGGGCAGGTCAGCCCCAGCATTTT. Encoded protein: CASSYGGAGQPQHF.

The chain uses TRBV20-1 and TRBJ2-1, with TRBD1 identical over 9 bases. CDR1 DFQATT and CDR2 SNEGSKA come from the germline V gene (reference sequence). The J segment lost 4 bases and the V segment lost 3 bases, leaving 7 bases of the junction unmatched. The CDR3 consists of 15 residues. Here the CDR3 reads CSASIRTGAYNEQFF. In DNA form, the CDR3 reads TGCAGTGCTAGTATCCGGACAGGGGCTTACAATGAGCAGTTCTTC.

The V and J genes are TRBV4-3 and TRBJ2-2; D is possibly TRBD2 (5 bases). Germline CDR1 is LGHNA and CDR2 is YSLEER. V was cut by 0 bases and J by 5 bases, with 10 bases left in between. The CDR3 is 15 residues long. CDR3 amino acids: CASSQDRLATGELFF. The DNA of the CDR3 is TGCGCCAGCAGCCAAGATCGGCTAGCTACCGGGGAGCTGTTTTTT.

The chain recombines TRBV4-1 with TRBJ1-2, with 9 bases identical to TRBD1. With 0 bases clipped from V and 10 bases from J, the junction kept 6 bases outside the gene matches. Germline-derived CDR1 and CDR2 are MGHRA and YSYEKL. This CDR3 has 14 amino acids. The CDR3 protein is CASSQDQGTGLYTF. CDR3 nucleotides: TGCGCCAGCAGCCAAGATCAAGGGACAGGGCTCTACACCTTC.

V is TRBV5-4 and J is TRBJ2-1; 11 bases agree with TRBD2. Germline lookup yields CDR1 SGHNT and CDR2 YYREEE (reference sequence). The CDR3 extends over 16 amino acids. V dropped 3 bases and J dropped 4; count of bases not matched to a gene: 6. The CDR3 loop is CASSWGGLAVYNEQFF. Written as DNA, the CDR3 is TGTGCCAGCAGCTGGGGGGGACTAGCGGTATACAATGAGCAGTTCTTC. Drawing the rest from reference TRBV5-4 and TRBJ2-1, the complete variable domain is ETGVTQSPTHLIKTRGQQVTLRCSSQSGHNTVSWYQQALGQGPQFIFQYYREEENGRGNFPPRFSGLQFPNYSSELNVNALELDDSALYLCASSWGGLAVYNEQFFGPGTRLTVL.

The chain carries TRBV6-5 and TRBJ2-5; TRBD1 agrees at 8 bases. Losses at the gene ends were 6 bases for V and 5 bases for J; bases not matched to a gene: 8. The germline V gene encodes CDR1 MNHEY and CDR2 SVGAGI. The CDR3 sequence is 14 residues long. CDR3 DNA sequence: TGTGCCAGCAGCTTAGACAGGGGTCGGGAGACCCAGTACTTC. Protein sequence: CASSLDRGRETQYF.

The chain carries TRBV9 and TRBJ2-1, with D unclear. The CDR3 loop spans 14 amino acids. Germline CDR1 and CDR2: SGDLS and YYNGEE. V lost 0 bases, J lost 9 bases, and 13 bases lay in between. CDR3 residues: CASSVATLPGEQFF. CDR3 sequence (DNA): TGTGCCAGCAGCGTAGCTACCCTCCCAGGTGAGCAGTTCTTC.

The chain carries TRBV7-2 and TRBJ1-6, with 9 nucleotides matching TRBD1. The V segment lost 6 bases and the J segment 7 bases; nucleotides outside the gene matches: 13. Germline CDR1 reads SGHTA; CDR2 reads FQGNSA. The CDR3 loop spans 17 amino acids. The CDR3 region has the DNA TGTGCCAGCAGACCGGGACAGGGATTTTTTTGGAATTCACCCCTCCACTTT. The encoded protein is CASRPGQGFFWNSPLHF.

The chain employs TRBV13 and TRBJ1-6; 8 nucleotides line up with TRBD1. V gave up 2 bases and J gave up 10 bases; unmatched junction bases: 13. The CDR3 is made up of 17 amino acids. CDR1 and CDR2 from the germline V gene are PRHDT and FYEKMQ (reference sequence). CDR3 coding DNA: TGTGCCAGCAGCTTAAAACGGTCCCAGGGGGCTGGGTCACCCCTCCACTTT. This codes for CASSLKRSQGAGSPLHF.

The genes are TRBV5-4 and TRBJ1-6; 9 bases agree with TRBD1. V shed 3 bases and J 15 bases; nucleotides not matched to a gene: 16. The CDR3 contains 16 residues. Germline V gene sequence: CDR1 SGHNT, CDR2 YYREEE (reference sequence). The CDR3 reads CASSSPKRGTGSVLHF. In DNA, the CDR3 is TGTGCCAGCAGCTCCCCGAAGAGAGGGACAGGGAGCGTCCTCCACTTT.

The chain links TRBV14 to TRBJ1-2; TRBD1 might be the D (5 bases). From germline, CDR1 is SGHDN and CDR2 FVKESK. The ends were cut back, 4 bases at V and 8 bases at J, with 14 bases in the middle. There are 13 residues in the CDR3. Here the CDR3 DNA reads TGTGCCAGCAGCCTTGATGCGGGGGTGGGCTACACCTTC. This encodes CASSLDAGVGYTF.

The rearrangement joins TRBV9 to TRBJ1-5; D unresolved. The CDR3 length is 13 residues. Germline CDR1 SGDLS, CDR2 YYNGEE. Trimming pared 1 base from V and 5 bases from J, leaving 7 bases between. The CDR3 DNA reads TGTGCCAGCAGCGTATCCGGGGATCAGCCCCAGCATTTT. This sequence encodes CASSVSGDQPQHF. The full variable domain, in which reference TRBV9 and TRBJ1-5 provide the parts outside the CDR3, is DSGVTQTPKHLITATGQRVTLRCSPRSGDLSVYWYQQSLDQGLQFLIQYYNGEERAKGNILERFSAQQFPDLHSELNLSSLELGDSALYFCASSVSGDQPQHFGDGTRLSIL.

The chain combines TRBV19 with TRBJ2-3; a weak D match, TRBD1 (5 bases). Germline CDR1 is LNHDA and CDR2 is SQIVND (reference sequence). The CDR3 is 16 residues long. V was shortened by 3 bases and J by 2 bases, with 15 bases between the two germline ends. CDR3: CASSIGQGEATDTQYF. The CDR3 DNA is TGTGCCAGTAGTATTGGGCAGGGTGAGGCCACAGATACGCAGTATTTT. The whole variable domain, remainder taken from reference TRBV19 and TRBJ2-3, is DGGITQSPKYLFRKEGQNVTLSCEQNLNHDAMYWYRQDPGQGLRLIYYSQIVNDFQKGDIAEGYSVSREKKESFPLTVTSAQKNPTAFYLCASSIGQGEATDTQYFGPGTRLTVL.

The chain couples TRBV5-4 to TRBJ2-5; TRBD2 is a possible D gene (5 bases). This CDR3 has 13 residues. V was pared by 2 bases and J by 2 bases, with 7 bases between. CDR1 is SGHNT, CDR2 YYREEE, per germline (reference sequence). CDR3 sequence reads: CASSFGRQETQYF. Written as DNA, the CDR3 is TGTGCCAGCAGCTTTGGGAGACAAGAGACCCAGTACTTC.

The chain joins TRBV18 to TRBJ1-1; no definite D call. There are 15 residues in the CDR3. Germline-derived CDR1 and CDR2 are KGHSH and LQKENI. Trimming took 2 bases from V and 1 from J, leaving 11 bases between them. The CDR3 reads CASSPMRDSNTEAFF. For the CDR3, the DNA is TGTGCCAGCTCACCAATGAGGGATTCGAACACTGAAGCTTTCTTT.

J is TRBJ2-1 and V is TRBV9, with 9 bases aligning to TRBD2. From germline, CDR1 is SGDLS and CDR2 YYNGEE. This CDR3 is 14 amino acids long. V shed 4 bases, J shed 4 bases, and the junction held 3 bases outside the gene matches. Here the CDR3 DNA reads TGTGCCAGCAGCCCGACTAGCGGATACAATGAGCAGTTCTTC. As protein: CASSPTSGYNEQFF. The variable domain in full, completed from reference TRBV9 and TRBJ2-1, reads DSGVTQTPKHLITATGQRVTLRCSPRSGDLSVYWYQQSLDQGLQFLIQYYNGEERAKGNILERFSAQQFPDLHSELNLSSLELGDSALYFCASSPTSGYNEQFFGPGTRLTVL.

The chain has TRBV9 and TRBJ2-7; possible D gene TRBD1, 6 bases. V was trimmed by 0 bases and J by 4 bases, leaving 14 bases between them. The germline V gene encodes CDR1 SGDLS and CDR2 YYNGEE. There are 15 residues in the CDR3. CDR3 amino acids: CASSVGDNSQYEQYF. The CDR3 DNA reads as TGTGCCAGCAGCGTAGGGGACAACTCACAATACGAGCAGTACTTC.